What follows are 9 T cell receptor beta chains derived from one specimen sequenced in a study of cytomegalovirus exposure and HLA in healthy donors. TCRdb's table, derived via immunoSEQ multiplex PCR, lists solely in-frame clones and lacks some. Of roughly 300,000 clones in the sample, roughly 87% were seen once. The specimen sequenced was PBMCs. The receptors were gathered from a woman aged 25-40 years in good health and CMV-seropositive.

The V and J genes are TRBV5-1 and TRBJ2-7; possible D gene TRBD2, 5 bases. Trimming left V 2 bases short and J 3 bases short, with 12 bases between. This CDR3 is 14 amino acids long. Germline V CDR1 and CDR2: SGHRS, YFSETQ. CDR3: CASSLPGTRYEQYF. The CDR3 DNA follows: TGCGCCAGCAGCTTACCGGGAACCCGCTACGAGCAGTACTTC.

This rearrangement joins TRBV28 to TRBJ2-7, with 7 bases that match TRBD1. From germline, CDR1 is MDHEN and CDR2 SYDVKM. The V and J ends lost 2 bases and 2 bases, in that order; junction bases with no gene match: 9. This CDR3 region has 16 residues. CDR3: CASSLAPRGRAYEQYF. The CDR3 nucleotides are TGTGCCAGCAGTTTAGCGCCTAGGGGGCGCGCCTACGAGCAGTACTTC.

This chain links TRBV30 with TRBJ2-6; D is possibly TRBD1 (6 bases). Trimming pared 3 bases from V and 3 bases from J, leaving 15 bases between. The CDR3 consists of 16 residues. The germline gives CDR1 GTSNPN, CDR2 SVGIG (reference sequence). As DNA, the CDR3 is TGTGCCTGGAGGCCCACAGGGTACTTTGGGGCCAACGTCCTGACTTTC. It specifies CAWRPTGYFGANVLTF.

The chain links TRBV10-3 to TRBJ1-2; 8 nucleotides align to TRBD1. The CDR3 sequence is 15 residues long. The germline V gene has CDR1 ENHRY and CDR2 SYGVKD. V shed 4 bases, J shed 6 bases, and the junction held 10 bases outside the gene matches. CDR3 DNA sequence: TGTGCCATCAGTGTCTCAGGGGGCCGCGGCGATGGCTACACCTTC. Its protein is CAISVSGGRGDGYTF.

This chain connects TRBV6-6 to TRBJ2-5, with 8 bases identical to TRBD2. CDR1 MNHNY and CDR2 SVGAGI come from the germline V gene (reference sequence). Unmatched junction bases numbered 5, after V lost 4 bases and J lost 4 bases. This CDR3 has 14 amino acids. For the CDR3, the DNA is TGTGCCAGCAGTTTTTCTAGCGGGCTAGAGACCCAGTACTTC. Protein product: CASSFSSGLETQYF.

The V call is TRBV7-9, the J call TRBJ1-2; the D is unclear. This CDR3 is 14 amino acids long. Germline CDR1 is SEHNR and CDR2 is FQNEAQ (reference sequence). Trimming took off 5 bases at V and 0 bases at J, with 10 bases between the two ends. DNA of the CDR3: TGTGCCAGCAGCCCGGCCCCAGCTAACTATGGCTACACCTTC. Translating it yields CASSPAPANYGYTF.

The J gene is TRBJ2-7, the V gene TRBV14; 13 bases are shared with TRBD2. This CDR3 is 16 amino acids long. Germline-derived CDR1 and CDR2 are SGHDN and FVKESK. V was clipped by 1 base and J by 4 bases; unmatched bases: 4. In DNA, the CDR3 is TGTGCCAGCAGCCAAGTGGGGACTAGCGGGGTTTACGAGCAGTACTTC. It encodes CASSQVGTSGVYEQYF.

The chain recombines TRBV6-1 with TRBJ1-1, with D unclear. The CDR3 extends over 14 amino acids. Germline V CDR1 and CDR2: MNHNS, SASEGT. Trimming shortened V by 6 bases and J by 0 bases, and 11 bases separated the two germline ends. CDR3 sequence: CASSGPFMNTEAFF. CDR3 DNA sequence: TGTGCCAGCAGCGGACCTTTCATGAACACTGAAGCTTTCTTT.

The J gene is TRBJ2-7, the V gene TRBV5-1; D possibly corresponds to TRBD1 (6 bases). The germline V gene has CDR1 SGHRS and CDR2 YFSETQ. The CDR3 totals 13 residues. Trimming took off 0 bases at V and 7 bases at J, with 11 bases between the two ends. The CDR3 loop reads CASSLDRAREQYF. As DNA, the CDR3 is TGCGCCAGCAGCTTGGACAGGGCCCGGGAGCAGTACTTC.